Shown below are 19 T cell receptor beta chains from a single sample sequenced in a study of molecular identifiers for immune sequencing clone quantification. Each CDR3 protein gets one entry after TCRdb re-called the PCR reads with MiXCR. The table records about 320,000 distinct CDR3 sequences, about 20% of them present only once. Sequenced input: naive CD8+ T cells from blood, with Jurkat cell RNA spiked in. The subset: FACS-sorted CD8+CD4-CCR7+CD45RA+ naive T cells. The source of these receptors is a human donor in good health. Some libraries in this study had Jurkat cell RNA spiked in.

This clonotype has a count of ten or more. The chain links TRBV7-2 to TRBJ2-5; 9 nucleotides match TRBD2. The V segment lost 5 bases and the J segment 1 base; nucleotides outside the gene matches: 5. CDR1 SGHTA and CDR2 FQGNSA come from the germline V gene. This CDR3 has 15 residues. The CDR3 protein is CASSRLAESQETQYF. CDR3 DNA: TGTGCCAGCAGCAGACTAGCGGAGAGCCAAGAGACCCAGTACTTC.

This clonotype was picked up many times. This sequence joins TRBV29-1 and TRBJ2-1; 8 positions agree with TRBD1. The V segment lost 0 bases and the J segment 4 bases; nucleotides outside the gene matches: 14. Germline V gene sequence: CDR1 SQVTM, CDR2 ANQGSEA. The CDR3 is 18 amino acids. Here the CDR3 reads CSVEDLFDDRGHYNEQFF. CDR3 nucleotides: TGCAGCGTTGAAGATCTCTTCGATGACAGGGGACATTACAATGAGCAGTTCTTC.

This clonotype appeared many times. The chain carries TRBV6-6 and TRBJ2-1; 10 bases match TRBD1. This CDR3 is built from 16 residues. V gave up 1 base and J gave up 7 bases; unmatched junction bases: 7. Germline lookup yields CDR1 MNHNY and CDR2 SVGAGI (reference sequence). The CDR3 DNA follows: TGTGCCAGCAGTTACTTAGCCGGACAGGGGGAGAATGAGCAGTTCTTC. Encoded protein: CASSYLAGQGENEQFF.

This clonotype occurred many times. V gene TRBV4-3 combines with J gene TRBJ2-3, with D possibly being TRBD2 (5 bases). Germline CDR1 LGHNA, CDR2 YSLEER. The germline V and J ends were trimmed by 0 bases and 1 base, with 11 bases remaining between them. This CDR3 is 16 amino acids long. For the CDR3, the DNA is TGCGCCAGCAGCCAAGATGGGTTCGGGGGCACAGATACGCAGTATTTT. It codes for CASSQDGFGGTDTQYF.

This clonotype was observed a few times. The chain couples TRBV5-4 to TRBJ2-5; tentative D call: TRBD2 (5 bases). Trimming took off 2 bases at V and 6 bases at J, with 17 bases between the two ends. Germline CDR1 reads SGHNT; CDR2 reads YYREEE (reference sequence). The CDR3 spans 15 residues. CDR3 coding DNA: TGTGCCAGCAGCTTTTCTTTGGAGGAGGCAAAGACCCAGTACTTC. Its protein is CASSFSLEEAKTQYF.

This clonotype has more than one count but fewer than ten. The chain's CDR3 is CASSSTMGTDTQYF. CDR3 coding DNA: TGTGCCAGCAGTTCGACTATGGGCACAGATACGCAGTATTTT. The chain employs TRBV27 and TRBJ2-3, with D perhaps TRBD2 (5 bases). The germline V gene has CDR1 MNHEY and CDR2 SMNVEV (reference sequence). CDR3 size: 14 residues. V was trimmed by 4 bases and J by 1 base, leaving 9 bases between them.

At least ten counts were recorded for this clonotype. This chain links TRBV9 with TRBJ2-2; D may be TRBD1 (5 bases). The CDR3 loop spans 15 amino acids. Trimming took off 3 bases at V and 3 bases at J, with 12 bases between the two ends. CDR1 is SGDLS, CDR2 YYNGEE, per germline. Here the CDR3 DNA reads TGTGCCAGCAGCGCTGGACATTGGGACACCGGGGAGCTGTTTTTT. This translates into CASSAGHWDTGELFF.

At least ten counts were recorded for this clonotype. The V call is TRBV27, the J call TRBJ1-5; 7 bases are a match to TRBD1. The CDR3 contains 14 residues. With 6 bases clipped from V and 3 bases from J, the junction kept 5 bases outside the gene matches. Looked up from germline, CDR1 is MNHEY and CDR2 is SMNVEV (reference sequence). The CDR3 bases are TGTGCCAGCAGCCGACAGGGCAACAATCAGCCCCAGCATTTT. It translates to CASSRQGNNQPQHF.

In regard to this clonotype: A read error may be the cause here, since a much bigger clone is one base away. A read error is likely, as this CDR3 ends without the conserved phenylalanine or tryptophan. The chain joins TRBV20-1 to TRBJ2-7, with no clear D. Germline-derived CDR1 and CDR2 are DFQATT and SNEGSKA (reference sequence). The CDR3 contains 12 residues. The V end lost 3 bases, the J end lost 3 bases, and 9 bases lay between the germline ends. The CDR3 region is CSASLLNYEQYL. As DNA, the CDR3 is TGCAGTGCTAGTTTACTTAACTACGAGCAGTACCTC.

This clonotype turned up a few times. The CDR3 spells CASSSTGGHNEQFF. CDR3 in DNA: TGTGCCAGTAGTTCAACAGGGGGTCACAATGAGCAGTTCTTC. The gene calls are TRBV19 and TRBJ2-1, with 8 bases that match TRBD1. With 5 bases clipped from V and 5 bases from J, the junction kept 5 bases outside the gene matches. The V gene's germline CDR1 is LNHDA and CDR2 SQIVND (reference sequence). The CDR3 is 14 residues long.

In this sample, this clonotype turned up many times. The J gene is TRBJ1-2, the V gene TRBV7-9; D uncertain. V lost 0 bases, J lost 0 bases, and 17 bases lay in between. CDR1 SEHNR and CDR2 FQNEAQ come from the germline V gene (reference sequence). The CDR3 contains 18 residues. CDR3 sequence: CASSLALMDEYPNYGYTF. The CDR3 DNA sequence: TGTGCCAGCAGCTTAGCGTTGATGGACGAATACCCTAACTATGGCTACACCTTC.

About this clonotype: At one of its ends the junction is not consistent with the germline gene, which may arise from a read error. The J gene is TRBJ2-1, the V gene TRBV11-2, with 10 nucleotides matching TRBD2. CDR3 length equals 17 residues. The V gene's germline CDR1 is SGHAT and CDR2 FQNNGV. The CDR3 nucleotides read TGTGCCAGCAGCCCAAGAGCCGGGACTAGCGACCGCAATGGGCAGTTCTTC. Its protein product is CASSPRAGTSDRNGQFF.

V gene TRBV12-3 or TRBV12-4 combines with J gene TRBJ2-5, with TRBD2 as a possible D gene (6 bases). This CDR3 is built from 14 residues. V shed 7 bases and J shed 5 bases, with 17 bases lying between them. CDR3 protein: CASKIPGVGETQYF. In DNA, the CDR3 is TGTGCCAGCAAAATTCCGGGGGTTGGTGAGACCCAGTACTTC.

This clonotype was seen many times. V and J are TRBV7-9 and TRBJ2-5; 7 nucleotides line up with TRBD2. In germline, CDR1 is SEHNR, CDR2 FQNEAQ (reference sequence). The V segment lost 5 bases and the J segment 4 bases; nucleotides outside the gene matches: 7. This CDR3 has 14 amino acids. For the CDR3, the DNA is TGTGCCAGCAGCCCCACTGGACTAGTAGAGACCCAGTACTTC. Translation: CASSPTGLVETQYF.

A word on this clonotype: A much larger clone lies one base from this, so it may be a read error. The J gene is TRBJ2-5, the V gene TRBV28; the D gene is possibly TRBD2 (6 bases). From germline, CDR1 is MDHEN and CDR2 SYDVKM. V gave up 6 bases and J gave up 4 bases, with 15 bases separating them. The CDR3 sequence is 14 residues long. The CDR3 loop reads CASRPGRYRETQYF. The CDR3 coding sequence is TGTGCCAGCAGACCAGGGAGGTACCGAGAGACCCAGTACTTC.

This clonotype was seen only a few times. This chain links TRBV7-9 with TRBJ1-1; no clear D gene. The germline V gene encodes CDR1 SEHNR and CDR2 FQNEAQ (reference sequence). The CDR3 runs 14 residues. V lost 5 bases, J lost 2 bases, and 12 bases lay in between. This chain's CDR3 is CASSPDGVNTEAFF. The DNA for the CDR3 is TGTGCCAGCAGCCCGGACGGTGTTAACACTGAAGCTTTCTTT.

The CDR3 sequence is CASSHPDLGHTDTQYF. The DNA for the CDR3 is TGTGCCAGTAGCCACCCCGACCTAGGCCACACAGATACGCAGTATTTT. The rearrangement links TRBV19 to TRBJ2-3; D ambiguous. CDR3 length: 16 residues. Per the germline V gene, CDR1 is LNHDA and CDR2 is SQIVND (reference sequence). V lost 6 bases and J lost 2, with 18 bases in between.

On this clonotype itself: A much larger clone differs from this one at a single base, so this may be a read error. The genes are TRBV6-6 and TRBJ2-7; a possible D gene is TRBD1 (6 bases). Trimming removed 4 bases at V and 6 bases at J, with 13 bases between. The CDR3 contains 13 residues. Germline CDR1 and CDR2: MNHNY and SVGAGI (reference sequence). In DNA form, the CDR3 reads TGTGCCAGCAGTTTTACAGGGACCTGCGAGCAGTACTTC. Encoded protein: CASSFTGTCEQYF.

Comments on this clonotype: This may stem from a read error, because a much larger clone lies one nucleotide away. V and J are TRBV9 and TRBJ1-4; D is perhaps TRBD1 (5 bases). The germline gives CDR1 SGDLS, CDR2 YYNGEE. This CDR3 has 15 amino acids. CDR3 DNA: TGTGCCAGCAGCGTATGGGGTTCGGGGGATGAAAGACTGTTTTTT. Protein product: CASSVWGSGDERLFF. The whole variable domain, remainder taken from reference TRBV9 and TRBJ1-4, is DSGVTQTPKHLITATGQRVTLRCSPRSGDLSVYWYQQSLDQGLQFLIQYYNGEERAKGNILERFSAQQFPDLHSELNLSSLELGDSALYFCASSVWGSGDERLFFGSGTQLSVL.